This entry concerns a single TCR beta chain. Profiling relied on immunoSEQ multiplex PCR, and the TCRdb table lists in-frame clones only, not all of them. The sample has approximately 160,000 clones, 90% to 95% seen once. The sample belongs to a study of blood T cell repertoires in COVID-19. The overall study: T cells, B-cell-depleted T cells, or PBMCs supplied cDNA or gDNA.

CDR3 size: 12 residues. Per germline, CDR1 LNHDA and CDR2 SQIVND (reference sequence). With 10 bases removed from V and 4 bases from J, the gap between germline ends came to 13 bases. Patients in Seattle were enrolled during active infection, then followed longitudinally. This clonotype was sampled from a woman aged 60-75 years with COVID-19, enrolled during active disease. V usage is TRBV19 and J usage is TRBJ1-2, with D possibly TRBD1 on 6 matching bases. Material for sequencing was peripheral blood. The CDR3 here is CAILTGPYGYTF. The CDR3 nucleotides read TGTGCCATTTTGACAGGCCCCTATGGCTACACCTTC.